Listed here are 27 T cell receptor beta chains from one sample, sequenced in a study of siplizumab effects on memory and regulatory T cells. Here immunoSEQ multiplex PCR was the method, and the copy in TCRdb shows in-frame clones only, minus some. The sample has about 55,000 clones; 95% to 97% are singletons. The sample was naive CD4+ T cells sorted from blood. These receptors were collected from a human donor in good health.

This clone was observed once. The CDR3: CASSLFASGSTDTQYF. DNA for the CDR3: TGTGCCAGCAGCTTATTCGCTAGCGGAAGCACAGATACGCAGTATTTT. The J gene is TRBJ2-3, the V gene TRBV7-3; TRBD2 matches 7 bases. Looked up from germline, CDR1 is SGHTA and CDR2 is FQGTGA. The trim removed 2 bases at V and 0 bases at J, leaving 5 bases unmatched. The CDR3 runs 16 residues.

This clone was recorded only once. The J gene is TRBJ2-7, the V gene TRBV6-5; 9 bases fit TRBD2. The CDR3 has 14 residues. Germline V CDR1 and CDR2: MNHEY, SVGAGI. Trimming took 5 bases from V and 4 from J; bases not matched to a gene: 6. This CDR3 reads CASSALAGRYEQYF. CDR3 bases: TGTGCCAGCAGTGCTCTAGCGGGGCGTTACGAGCAGTACTTC.

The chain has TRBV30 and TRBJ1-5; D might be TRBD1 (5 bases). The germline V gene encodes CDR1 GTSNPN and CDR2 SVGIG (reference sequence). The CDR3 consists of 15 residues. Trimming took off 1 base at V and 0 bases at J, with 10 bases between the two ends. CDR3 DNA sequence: TGTGCCTGGAGTGACCCCGGGGCTAGCAATCAGCCCCAGCATTTT. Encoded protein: CAWSDPGASNQPQHF.

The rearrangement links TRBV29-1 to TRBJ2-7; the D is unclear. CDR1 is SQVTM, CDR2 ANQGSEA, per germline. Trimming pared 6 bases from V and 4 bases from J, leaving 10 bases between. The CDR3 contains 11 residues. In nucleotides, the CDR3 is TGCAGCGTCGCCCGAAGATACGAGCAGTACTTC. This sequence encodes CSVARRYEQYF.

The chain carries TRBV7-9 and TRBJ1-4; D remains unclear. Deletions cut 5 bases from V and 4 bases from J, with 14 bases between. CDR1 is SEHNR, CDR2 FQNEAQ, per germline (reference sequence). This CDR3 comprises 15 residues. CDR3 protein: CASSPRIGSNEKLFF. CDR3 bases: TGTGCCAGCAGCCCCCGGATAGGGAGTAATGAAAAACTGTTTTTT.

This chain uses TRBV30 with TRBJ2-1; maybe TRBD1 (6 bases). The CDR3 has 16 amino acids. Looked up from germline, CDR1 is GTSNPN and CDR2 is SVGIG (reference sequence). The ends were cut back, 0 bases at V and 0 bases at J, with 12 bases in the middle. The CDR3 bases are TGTGCCTGGAGTGTACCCACAGGGAACTCCTACAATGAGCAGTTCTTC. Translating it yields CAWSVPTGNSYNEQFF.

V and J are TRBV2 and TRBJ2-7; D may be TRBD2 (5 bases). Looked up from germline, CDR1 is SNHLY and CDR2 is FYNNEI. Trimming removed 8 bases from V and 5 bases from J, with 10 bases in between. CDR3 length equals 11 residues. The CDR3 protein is CASRGWDEQYF. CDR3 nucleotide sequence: TGTGCCAGCCGAGGGTGGGACGAGCAGTACTTC. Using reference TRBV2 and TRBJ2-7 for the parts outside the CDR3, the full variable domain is EPEVTQTPSHQVTQMGQEVILRCVPISNHLYFYWYRQILGQKVEFLVSFYNNEISEKSEIFDDQFSVERPDGSNFTLKIRSTKLEDSAMYFCASRGWDEQYFGPGTRLTVT.

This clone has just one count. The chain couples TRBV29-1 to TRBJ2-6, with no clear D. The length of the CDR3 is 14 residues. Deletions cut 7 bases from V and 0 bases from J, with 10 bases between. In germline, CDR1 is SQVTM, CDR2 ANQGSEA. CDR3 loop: CSAIWPSGANVLTF. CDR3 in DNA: TGCAGCGCCATTTGGCCCTCTGGGGCCAACGTCCTGACTTTC.

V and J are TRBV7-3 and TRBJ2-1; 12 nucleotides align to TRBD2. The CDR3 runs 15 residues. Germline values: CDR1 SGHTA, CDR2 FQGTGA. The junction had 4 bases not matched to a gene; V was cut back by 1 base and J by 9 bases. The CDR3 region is CASSLNLAGGFEQFF. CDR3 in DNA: TGTGCCAGCAGCTTAAATCTAGCGGGAGGGTTTGAGCAGTTCTTC. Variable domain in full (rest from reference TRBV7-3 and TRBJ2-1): GAGVSQTPSNKVTEKGKYVELRCDPISGHTALYWYRQSLGQGPEFLIYFQGTGAADDSGLPNDRFFAVRPEGSVSTLKIQRTERGDSAVYLCASSLNLAGGFEQFFGPGTRLTVL.

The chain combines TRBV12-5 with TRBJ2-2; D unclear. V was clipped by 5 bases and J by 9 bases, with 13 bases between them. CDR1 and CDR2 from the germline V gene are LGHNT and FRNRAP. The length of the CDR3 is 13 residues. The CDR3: CASGTSRPRELFF. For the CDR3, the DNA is TGTGCTAGTGGTACATCAAGACCAAGGGAGCTGTTTTTT. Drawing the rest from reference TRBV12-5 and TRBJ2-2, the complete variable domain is DARVTQTPRHKVTEMGQEVTMRCQPILGHNTVFWYRQTMMQGLELLAYFRNRAPLDDSGMPKDRFSAEMPDATLATLKIQPSEPRDSAVYFCASGTSRPRELFFGEGSRLTVL.

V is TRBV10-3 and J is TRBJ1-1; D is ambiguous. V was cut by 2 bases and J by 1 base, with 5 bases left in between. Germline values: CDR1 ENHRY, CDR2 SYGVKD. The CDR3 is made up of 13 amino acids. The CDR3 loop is CAISEGWNTEAFF. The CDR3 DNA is TGTGCCATCAGTGAGGGCTGGAACACTGAAGCTTTCTTT.

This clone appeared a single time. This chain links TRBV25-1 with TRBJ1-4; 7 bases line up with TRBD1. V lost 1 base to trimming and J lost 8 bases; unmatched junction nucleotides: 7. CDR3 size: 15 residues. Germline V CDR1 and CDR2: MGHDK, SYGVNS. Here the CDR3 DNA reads TGTGCCAGCAGTGAATCAGGGGGGCCGAGGGAAAAACTGTTTTTT. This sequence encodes CASSESGGPREKLFF.

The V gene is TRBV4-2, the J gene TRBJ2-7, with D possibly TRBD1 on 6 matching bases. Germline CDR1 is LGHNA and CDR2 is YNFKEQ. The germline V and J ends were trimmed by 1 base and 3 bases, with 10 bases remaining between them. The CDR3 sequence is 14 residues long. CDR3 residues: CASSQARGYYEQYF. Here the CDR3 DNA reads TGTGCCAGCAGCCAAGCCAGGGGATACTACGAGCAGTACTTC.

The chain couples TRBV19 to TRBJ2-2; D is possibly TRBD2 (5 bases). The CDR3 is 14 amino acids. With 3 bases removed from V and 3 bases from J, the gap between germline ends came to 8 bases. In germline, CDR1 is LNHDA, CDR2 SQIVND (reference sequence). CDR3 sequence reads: CASSIVAYTGELFF. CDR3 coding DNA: TGTGCCAGTAGTATCGTAGCGTACACCGGGGAGCTGTTTTTT. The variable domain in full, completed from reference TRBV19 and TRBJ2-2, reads DGGITQSPKYLFRKEGQNVTLSCEQNLNHDAMYWYRQDPGQGLRLIYYSQIVNDFQKGDIAEGYSVSREKKESFPLTVTSAQKNPTAFYLCASSIVAYTGELFFGEGSRLTVL.

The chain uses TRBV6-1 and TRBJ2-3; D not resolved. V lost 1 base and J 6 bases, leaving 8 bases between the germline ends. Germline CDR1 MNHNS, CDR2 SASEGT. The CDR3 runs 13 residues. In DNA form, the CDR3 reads TGTGCCAGCAGTGAAGTCCCAGTTGATACGCAGTATTTT. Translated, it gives CASSEVPVDTQYF.

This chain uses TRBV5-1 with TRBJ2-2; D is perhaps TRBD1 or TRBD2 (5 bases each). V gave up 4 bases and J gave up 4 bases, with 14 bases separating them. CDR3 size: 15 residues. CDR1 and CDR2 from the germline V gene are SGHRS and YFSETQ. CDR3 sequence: CASSPRDLPTGELFF. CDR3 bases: TGCGCCAGCAGCCCCCGGGACCTACCCACCGGGGAGCTGTTTTTT.

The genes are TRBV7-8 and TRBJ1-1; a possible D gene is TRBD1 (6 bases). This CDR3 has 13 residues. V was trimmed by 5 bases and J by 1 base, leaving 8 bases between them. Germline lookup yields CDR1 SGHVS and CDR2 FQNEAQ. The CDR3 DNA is TGTGCCAGCAGCGGACAGCCGAACACTGAAGCTTTCTTT. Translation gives CASSGQPNTEAFF.

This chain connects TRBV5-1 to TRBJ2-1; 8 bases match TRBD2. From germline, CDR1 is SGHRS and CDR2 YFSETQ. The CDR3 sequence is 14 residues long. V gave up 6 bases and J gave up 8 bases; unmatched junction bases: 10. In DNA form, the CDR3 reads TGCGCCAGCAAATTGGTGGCTAGCGGGTATGAGCAGTTCTTC. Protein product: CASKLVASGYEQFF.

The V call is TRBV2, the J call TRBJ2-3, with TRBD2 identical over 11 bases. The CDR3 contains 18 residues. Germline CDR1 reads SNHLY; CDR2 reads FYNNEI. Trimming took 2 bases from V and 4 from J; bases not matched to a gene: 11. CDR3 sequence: CASSETSGSPPSPDTQYF. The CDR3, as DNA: TGTGCCAGCAGTGAAACTAGCGGGAGCCCCCCTAGCCCAGATACGCAGTATTTT. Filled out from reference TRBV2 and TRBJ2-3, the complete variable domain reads EPEVTQTPSHQVTQMGQEVILRCVPISNHLYFYWYRQILGQKVEFLVSFYNNEISEKSEIFDDQFSVERPDGSNFTLKIRSTKLEDSAMYFCASSETSGSPPSPDTQYFGPGTRLTVL.

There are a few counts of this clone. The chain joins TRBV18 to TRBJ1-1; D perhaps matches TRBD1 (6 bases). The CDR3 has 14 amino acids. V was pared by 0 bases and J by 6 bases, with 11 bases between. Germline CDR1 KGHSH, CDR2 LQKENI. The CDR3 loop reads CASSPPGGSAEAFF. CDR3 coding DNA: TGTGCCAGCTCACCACCGGGGGGCTCGGCTGAAGCTTTCTTT. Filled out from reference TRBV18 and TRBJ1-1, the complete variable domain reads NAGVMQNPRHLVRRRGQEARLRCSPMKGHSHVYWYRQLPEEGLKFMVYLQKENIIDESGMPKERFSAEFPKEGPSILRIQQVVRGDSAAYFCASSPPGGSAEAFFGQGTRLTVV.

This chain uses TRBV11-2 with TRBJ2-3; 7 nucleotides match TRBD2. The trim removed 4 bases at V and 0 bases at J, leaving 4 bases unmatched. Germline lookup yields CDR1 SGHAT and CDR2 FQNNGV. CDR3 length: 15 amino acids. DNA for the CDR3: TGTGCCAGCAGCTCACCGGGACTAAGCACAGATACGCAGTATTTT. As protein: CASSSPGLSTDTQYF.

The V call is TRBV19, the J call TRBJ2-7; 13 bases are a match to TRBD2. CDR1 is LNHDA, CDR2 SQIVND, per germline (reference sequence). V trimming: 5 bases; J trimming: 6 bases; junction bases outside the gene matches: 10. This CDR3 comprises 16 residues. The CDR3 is CASSFTSGRARGEQYF. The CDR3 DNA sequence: TGTGCCAGTAGTTTTACTAGCGGGAGGGCCCGGGGCGAGCAGTACTTC.

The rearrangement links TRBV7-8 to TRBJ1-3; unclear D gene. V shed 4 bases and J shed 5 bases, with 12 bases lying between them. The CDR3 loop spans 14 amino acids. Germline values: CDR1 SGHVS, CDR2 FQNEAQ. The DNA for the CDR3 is TGTGCCAGCAGCTACCGGGCACCGCGAAACACCATATATTTT. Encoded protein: CASSYRAPRNTIYF.

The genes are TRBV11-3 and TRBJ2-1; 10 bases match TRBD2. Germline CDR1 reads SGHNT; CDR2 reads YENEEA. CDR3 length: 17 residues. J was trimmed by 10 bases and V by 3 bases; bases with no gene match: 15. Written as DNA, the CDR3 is TGTGCCAGCAGCTTGGAGGGAGTAGCGGGAGGCCGTTTGGAGCAGTTCTTC. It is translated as CASSLEGVAGGRLEQFF.

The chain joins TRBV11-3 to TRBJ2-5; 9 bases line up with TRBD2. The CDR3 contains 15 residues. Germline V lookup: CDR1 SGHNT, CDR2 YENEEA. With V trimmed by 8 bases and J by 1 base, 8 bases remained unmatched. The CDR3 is CASSGPSGTQETQYF. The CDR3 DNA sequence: TGTGCCAGCTCCGGCCCTAGCGGGACCCAAGAGACCCAGTACTTC.

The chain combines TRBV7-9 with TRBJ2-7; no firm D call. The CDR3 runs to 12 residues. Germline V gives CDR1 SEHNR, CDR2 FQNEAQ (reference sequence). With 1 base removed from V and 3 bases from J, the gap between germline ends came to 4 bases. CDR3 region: CASSLDDYEQYF. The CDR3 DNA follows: TGTGCCAGCAGCTTAGACGACTACGAGCAGTACTTC.

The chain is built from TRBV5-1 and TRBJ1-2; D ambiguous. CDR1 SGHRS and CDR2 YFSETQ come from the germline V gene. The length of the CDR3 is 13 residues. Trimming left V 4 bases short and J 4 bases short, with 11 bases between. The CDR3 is CASSPLGIYGYTF. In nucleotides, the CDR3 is TGCGCCAGCAGCCCATTAGGGATCTATGGCTACACCTTC.